The entry below gives a single TCR beta chain sequence along with its context. There is no known antigen for this receptor. No base qualities exist here, and no much larger clone lies one base off it. Participants in the prospective study were enrolled through a virtual design, were aged roughly 18 to 100 years, and lived in 24 United States geographic areas. In the prospective study, participants were assigned to cohorts based on the clinical history participants reported in a screening survey and a study questionnaire. Recovered participants in ImmuneRACE Cohort 3 were defined as having two consecutive negative NP/OP PCR tests, clearance from a healthcare professional, or resolution of symptoms. In the prospective study, whole blood, serum and a nasopharyngeal or oropharyngeal swab were collected from each participant by mobile phlebotomists. Prospective study participants could optionally give additional blood draws and questionnaires over a 2-month period. Before DNA extraction, blood samples from the prospective study were shipped at room temperature or frozen.

TCRbeta CDR3 regions were amplified from genomic DNA by means of the immunoSEQ Assay, a bias-controlled multiplex PCR. In the source study's methods: Nucleated cell counts per sample were estimated from amplification of reference gene primers within the assay. To quantify the absolute abundance of each unique TCRbeta CDR3 rearrangement, sequence reads were collapsed and filtered. For each sample, productive Simpson clonality was calculated by taking the square root of Simpson's diversity index across productive rearrangements. The source is immuneACCESS, and TCRdb retained only in-frame sequences with V and J called. Part of the clones is not carried over; for the studies checked, unresolved V genes explain less than half of this, and the remainder is unexplained. V, J and clone size reflect that table, while D and trimming were determined from the DNA. The sample table holds a few hundred thousand clones, of which 75% to 90% were seen once. The biggest ten clones account for roughly 1% of the sample.

These data are taken from a study of blood T cell repertoires in COVID-19 (dated by TCRdb to 2018 to 2020). Study-level background: Samples from collaborators originated in the United States, Italy and Spain and spanned both the acute and convalescent phases of COVID-19. The material from the prospective study consisted of cDNA or gDNA derived from T cells, B-cell-depleted T cells, or PBMCs. Where available, HLA class I and class II types were obtained from metadata supplied by the sample provider rather than from assay-based typing. Nearly every sample came with metadata listing a de-identified subject ID, COVID-19 status, age in years and sex. The samples were drawn from the first 160 participants of the ongoing ImmuneRACE study and from under 1,500 subjects provided by 6 global collaborators. The repertoires were released in a freely available public database meant as a resource for research on the immune response to SARS-CoV-2. The dataset comprised deeply sampled blood TCRbeta repertoires from subjects exposed to, actively infected with, or recovered from COVID-19. Broader findings and caveats from the paper: Clinical and demographic metadata were provided uncurated, with the amount varying by source and participant.

Here V drops 2 bases and J drops 4 bases, and the junction holds 3 bases not matched to any gene. In the germline V gene, CDR1 corresponds to MDHEN and CDR2 to SYDVKM. From the cysteine through the phenylalanine, the CDR3 covers 16 amino acids. CDR3 DNA is the only sequence kept; it has 48 bases, read in frame from the first base. The specimen sequenced was PBMCs or T cells enriched from blood (not recorded which). The chain employs TRBV28 and TRBJ2-7, with 15 middle bases fitting TRBD2. This sequence originates from a man aged 18 to 35 who had recovered from COVID-19. The DNA sequence is given as TGTGCCAGCAGTTTAGGGGGGACTAGCGGGAGGTACGAGCAGTACTTC. It translates to CASSLGGTSGRYEQYF.